This TCR beta chain is from a study of T cells after yellow fever vaccination. Findings of the study overall: Booster sampling recovered most clones from primary vaccination (96% CD4, 88% CD8).

The 5'RACE template-switching step produced TCR cDNA and added a universal primer site and UMIs. MiXCR, applied by TCRdb to the 5' RACE reads, yields one record per CDR3 protein. The sample carries about 130,000 distinct CDR3 sequences, roughly 8.2% recorded once. V lost 7 bases and J 4 bases, leaving 19 bases between the germline ends. Looked up from germline, CDR1 is LGHNT and CDR2 is FRNRAP. This CDR3 is 16 amino acids long. As to this clonotype: The target antigen is unknown.

The sequence derives from a man between 18 and 35 years old who received the YFV17D yellow fever vaccine. The J gene is TRBJ2-2, the V gene TRBV12-5; TRBD2 is a possible D gene (6 bases). This sample comprised CD8+ T cells sorted from PBMCs, obtained on the day of the yellow fever booster vaccination. The CDR3 DNA reads TGTGCTAGTGCCCCTGGTGGAGGGGCCGTCACCGGGGAGCTGTTTTTT. Encoded protein: CASAPGGGAVTGELFF.